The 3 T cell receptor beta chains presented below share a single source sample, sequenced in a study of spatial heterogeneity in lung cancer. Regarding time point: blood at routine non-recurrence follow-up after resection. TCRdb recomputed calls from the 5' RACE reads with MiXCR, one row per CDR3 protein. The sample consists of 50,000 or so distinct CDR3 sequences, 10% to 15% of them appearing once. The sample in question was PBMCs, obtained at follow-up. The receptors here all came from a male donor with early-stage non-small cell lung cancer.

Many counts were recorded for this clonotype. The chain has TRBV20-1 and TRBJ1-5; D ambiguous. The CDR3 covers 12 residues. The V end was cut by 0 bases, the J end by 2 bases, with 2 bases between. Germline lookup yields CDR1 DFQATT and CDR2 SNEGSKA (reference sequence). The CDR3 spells CSARDGNQPQHF. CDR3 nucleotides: TGCAGTGCTAGAGATGGCAATCAGCCCCAGCATTTT.

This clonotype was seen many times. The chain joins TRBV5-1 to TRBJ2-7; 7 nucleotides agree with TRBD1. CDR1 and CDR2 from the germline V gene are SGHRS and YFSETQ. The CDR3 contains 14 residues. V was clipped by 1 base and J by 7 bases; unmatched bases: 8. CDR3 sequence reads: CASSLYRGDAEQYF. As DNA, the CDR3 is TGCGCCAGCAGCTTGTACAGGGGTGATGCGGAGCAGTACTTC.

CDR3 amino acids: CASSFKGRYEQYF. The CDR3 DNA reads TGTGCCAGCAGCTTTAAGGGTCGCTACGAGCAGTACTTC. The rearrangement joins TRBV7-2 to TRBJ2-7; no clear D. With 3 bases removed from V and 3 bases from J, the gap between germline ends came to 9 bases. Germline V gives CDR1 SGHTA, CDR2 FQGNSA. The CDR3 contains 13 residues.